This TCR beta chain came from a study of molecular identifiers for immune sequencing clone quantification. About the research overall: RNA, taken in replicates from 20,000 or 100,000 naive CD8 cells, was split five ways, with four sequenced. Broader study findings: Clones of above 20 RNA copies carried over 98% of effector molecules; in naive cells they carried under 1%.

In this sample, this clonotype turned up a few times. Its antigen remains unidentified. Bulk libraries came from a prior protocol with listed TCR primers. TCRdb fed the PCR reads into MiXCR, producing one record per CDR3 protein. The profile shows just under 65,000 distinct CDR3 sequences, about a fifth of them singletons. Sorted naive CD8 T cells were those defined as CD8+CD4-CCR7+CD45RA+. Germline values: CDR1 MNHEY, CDR2 SMNVEV (reference sequence). V was cut by 5 bases and J by 1 base, with 8 bases left in between. This CDR3 has 13 residues. This chain links TRBV27 with TRBJ2-5; a weak D match, TRBD2 (5 bases). The clonotype originates from a human donor in good health. Some libraries in this study had Jurkat cell RNA spiked in. Sequenced input: naive CD8+ T cells from blood, with Jurkat cell RNA spiked in. This sample's subset: FACS-sorted CD8+CD4-CCR7+CD45RA+ naive T cells. As DNA, the CDR3 is TGTGCCAGCAGTCGGACTGGCCAAGAGACCCAGTACTTC. Translating it yields CASSRTGQETQYF.